The clone carrying this TCR beta chain is deemed medium-sized (0.01 to 0.1%). This entry comes from a study of CD4+ T cells in melanoma. Libraries were prepared by immunoSEQ multiplex PCR; TCRdb keeps only in-frame clonotypes and omits some of them. The sample has 5,500 to 7,500 clones; almost 70% are singletons. The ends were cut back, 4 bases at V and 2 bases at J, with 13 bases in the middle. Looked up from germline, CDR1 is SEHNR and CDR2 is FQNEAQ (reference sequence). This CDR3 is built from 15 residues. The TCR originated in a human donor with melanoma. The rearrangement uses TRBV7-9 and TRBJ2-3; possible D gene TRBD2, 5 bases. The source material was cells from a culture (not recorded whether cultured in vitro). The CDR3 DNA reads as TGTGCCAGCAGCTCATCGACGGGAAACACAGATACGCAGTATTTT. It encodes CASSSSTGNTDTQYF.